This T cell receptor beta chain was sequenced for a study of blood T cells in healthy people across ages (dated by TCRdb to about 2015). For the study in its entirety: In model experiments, template switching captured roughly one uniquely barcoded TCR beta cDNA molecule for every two T cells. Using deep sequencing normalized with unique cDNA molecular identifiers, the study measured how TCR beta repertoire diversity changes with age. Four age groups were formed from the donors: young (average approximately 15 years), middle-aged (approximately 39), aged (around 68) and long-lived (approximately 80). Donors of different ages were randomly distributed across sequencing lanes to avoid experimental bias. Two additional independent replicas of 1 million unique cDNA reads from the same blood draw were analyzed for two donors (one aged 18 to 30 and one aged 80 or older). The study at large found these results: Compared with the aged group, more naive CD4+ T cells, fewer expanded clones and increased TCR diversity were shown by the long-lived group, suggesting age selection. Because the CMV infection status of the donors was unknown, age-related changes in expanded clonotypes may potentially have been confounded. Observed TCR beta diversity correlated strongly with the percentage of naive T cells measured by flow cytometry. As age increased, observed TCR beta diversity per million T cells dropped in a roughly linear way, and a significant reduction was already evident by age 40. Bulk unsorted PBMC profiling prevented conclusive comparison of naive and antigen-experienced compartments. Estimates of total diversity based on one million sequenced T cells were considered lower bounds and underestimates.

Systemically healthy Caucasian individuals from Russia, roughly 40 in total and aged about 6 to 95 years, were included as donors. Each donor gave about 11 milliliters of peripheral blood, drawn into EDTA-treated Vacutainer tubes. Ficoll-Paque density-gradient centrifugation was used to isolate PBMCs, with at least 6 million obtained per sample. Trizol reagent was used to extract total RNA from PBMCs, with at least 5 micrograms per sample. For every donor, an aliquot of PBMCs went through flow cytometry to measure the percentages of naive CD45RAhigh/CD27high T cells. Preparation of the library involved 5' RACE. These reads were obtained on an Illumina HiSeq 2500. The second PCR ran for about 6 to 12 cycles and used a J-beta primer mix along with a sample-barcoded 5' primer. A template-switch 5' adaptor carrying 12 random nucleotides introduced a unique molecular identifier onto each TCR beta cDNA molecule. Each sample yielded at least 3 million CDR3-containing paired-end reads. The Mint cDNA synthesis kit, primed by a TRBC-specific oligonucleotide, was used to synthesize first-strand cDNA from all RNA. Following uracil-DNA glycosylase treatment, all cDNA underwent a first 18-cycle PCR with the universal primers M1SS and BC2_uni_R. The paper's processing steps were these. For normalization, 1 million high-quality reads, each with a distinct molecular identifier, were randomly selected from each sample. Reads with shared molecular identifiers were discarded instead of being binned into consensus sequences. MiTCR, run with a Q25 quality threshold and the strictest error-elimination algorithm, handled CDR3 identification, clonotype clustering and error correction. A nonparametric unseen species model with Euler transformation was used to estimate lower-bound total TCR beta diversity. TCRdb reworked the public reads: Q25 trimming with fastp, MiXCR clone assembly, productive beta chains retained. One record per CDR3 amino acid sequence lists the most common genes and DNA. V and J calls and clone size were set by TCRdb, not the authors. This sample gives roughly 800,000 distinct CDR3 sequences in total; roughly 60% of them show up just once. The biggest ten clones account for about 20% of the sample.

V gives up 1 base and J gives up 0 bases, and the segment between their germline ends measures 18 bases. CDR1 and CDR2, looked up from the germline V gene (reference sequence), are DFQATT and SNEGSKA. Spanning cysteine to phenylalanine, the CDR3 consists of 17 amino acids. CDR3 DNA only is kept here, 51 bases in frame from base 1. With regard to this clonotype: Its antigen target is currently unknown. Per-nucleotide qualities are absent, and no much larger clonotype sits a single base away.

The V and J genes are TRBV20-1 and TRBJ1-2, with the D gene call left open. What was sequenced was blood. The source of this sequence is a man younger than 40 in good health. The CDR3 amino acid sequence is: CSARATRLRSANYGYTF. The nucleotide sequence is given as TGCAGTGCTAGAGCAACAAGACTAAGATCTGCTAACTATGGCTACACCTTC.